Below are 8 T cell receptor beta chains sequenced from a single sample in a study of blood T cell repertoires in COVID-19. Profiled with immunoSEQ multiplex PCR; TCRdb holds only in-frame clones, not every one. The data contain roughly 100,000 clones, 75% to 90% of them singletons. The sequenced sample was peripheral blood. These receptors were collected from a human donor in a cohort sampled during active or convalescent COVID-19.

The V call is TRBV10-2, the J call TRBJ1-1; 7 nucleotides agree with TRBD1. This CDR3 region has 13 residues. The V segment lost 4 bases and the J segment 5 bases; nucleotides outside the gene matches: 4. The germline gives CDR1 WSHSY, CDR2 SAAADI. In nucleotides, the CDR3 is TGCGCCAGCAGTGCGACAGGGCTAACTGAAGCTTTCTTT. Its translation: CASSATGLTEAFF.

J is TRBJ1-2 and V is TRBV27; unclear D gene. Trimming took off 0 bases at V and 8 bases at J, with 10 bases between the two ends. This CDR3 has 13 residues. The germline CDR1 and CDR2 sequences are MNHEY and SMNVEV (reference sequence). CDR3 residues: CASSLSRWRGYTF. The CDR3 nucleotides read TGTGCCAGCAGTTTATCCCGTTGGAGGGGCTACACCTTC.

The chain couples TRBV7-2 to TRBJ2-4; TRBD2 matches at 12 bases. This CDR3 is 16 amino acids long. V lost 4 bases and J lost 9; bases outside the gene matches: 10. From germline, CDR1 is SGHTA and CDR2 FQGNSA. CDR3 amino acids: CASSYRALAGGSIQYF. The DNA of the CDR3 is TGTGCCAGCAGCTACCGGGCCCTAGCGGGGGGGAGCATTCAGTACTTC.

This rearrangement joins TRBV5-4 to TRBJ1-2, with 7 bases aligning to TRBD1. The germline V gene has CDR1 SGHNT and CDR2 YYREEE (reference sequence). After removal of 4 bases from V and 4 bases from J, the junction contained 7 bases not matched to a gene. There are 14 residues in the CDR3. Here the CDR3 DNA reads TGTGCCAGCAGCCAATCGACAGGGAGCTATGGCTACACCTTC. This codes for CASSQSTGSYGYTF.

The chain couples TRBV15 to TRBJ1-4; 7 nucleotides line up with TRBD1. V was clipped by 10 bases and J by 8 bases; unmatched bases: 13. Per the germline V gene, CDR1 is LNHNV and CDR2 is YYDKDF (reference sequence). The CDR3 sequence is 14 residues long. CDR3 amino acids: CAIGTDLQGEKLFF. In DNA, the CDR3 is TGTGCCATCGGGACAGATCTTCAAGGGGAAAAACTGTTTTTT.

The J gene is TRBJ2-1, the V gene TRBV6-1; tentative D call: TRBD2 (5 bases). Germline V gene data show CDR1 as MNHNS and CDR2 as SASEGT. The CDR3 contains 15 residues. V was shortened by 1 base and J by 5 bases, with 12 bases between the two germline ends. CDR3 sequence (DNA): TGTGCCAGCAGTGAAGGTAGGAGGACCGACAATGAGCAGTTCTTC. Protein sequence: CASSEGRRTDNEQFF.

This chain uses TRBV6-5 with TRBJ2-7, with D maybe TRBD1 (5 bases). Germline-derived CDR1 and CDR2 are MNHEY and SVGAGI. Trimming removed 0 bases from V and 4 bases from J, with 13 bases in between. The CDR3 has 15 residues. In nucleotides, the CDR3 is TGTGCCAGCAGTTACTCGTCCATAAGGGGTTACGAGCAGTACTTC. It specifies CASSYSSIRGYEQYF.

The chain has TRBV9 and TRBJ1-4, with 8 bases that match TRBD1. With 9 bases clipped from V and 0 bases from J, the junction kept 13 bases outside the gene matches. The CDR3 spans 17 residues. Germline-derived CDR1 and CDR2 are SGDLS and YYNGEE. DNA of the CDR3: TGTGCCACACACAGGGACAGGCGGCTAACAACTAATGAAAAACTGTTTTTT. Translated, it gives CATHRDRRLTTNEKLFF.